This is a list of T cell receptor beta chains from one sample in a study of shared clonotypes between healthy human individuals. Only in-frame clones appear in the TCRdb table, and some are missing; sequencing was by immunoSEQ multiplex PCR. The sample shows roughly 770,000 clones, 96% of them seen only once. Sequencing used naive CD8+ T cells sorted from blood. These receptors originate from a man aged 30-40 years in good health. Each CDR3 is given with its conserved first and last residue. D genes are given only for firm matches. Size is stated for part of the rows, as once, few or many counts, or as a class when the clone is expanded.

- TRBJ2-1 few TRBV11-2 TGTGCCAGCAGCTGGTACTCCGGGGAGCAGTTCTTC CASSWYSGEQFF
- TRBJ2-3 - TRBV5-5 TGTGCCAGCAGCTTACAGGGCTACCGCACAGATACGCAGTATTTT CASSLQGYRTDTQYF
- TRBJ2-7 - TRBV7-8 TGTGCCAGCAGCTTAGGAGCCCGTAGCTCCTACGAGCAGTACTTC CASSLGARSSYEQYF
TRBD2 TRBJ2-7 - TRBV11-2 TGTGCCAGCAGCTTAGAAGCGGGAGGGACCTACGAGCAGTACTTC CASSLEAGGTYEQYF
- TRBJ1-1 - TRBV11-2 TGTGCCAGCAGCCCGGGGAACACTGAAGCTTTCTTT CASSPGNTEAFF
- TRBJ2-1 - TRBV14 TGTGCCAGCAGCCAATTAAGTGGAGCTTACTACAATGAGCAGTTCTTC CASSQLSGAYYNEQFF
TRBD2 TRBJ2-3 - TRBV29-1 TGCAGCGTTGGGGGGGGAGGGCCCGCAGATACGCAGTATTTT CSVGGGGPADTQYF
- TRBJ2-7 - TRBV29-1 TGCAGCGTTGTTGGGGGTTCCTACGAGCAGTACTTC CSVVGGSYEQYF
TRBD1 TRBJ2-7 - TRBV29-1 TGCAGCGTCCTGAACAGGGGCGGCTACGAGCAGTACTTC CSVLNRGGYEQYF
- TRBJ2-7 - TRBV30 TGTGCCTGGATCTTAGAATGCTACGAGCAGTACTTC CAWILECYEQYF
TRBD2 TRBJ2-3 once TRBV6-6 TGTGCCAGCAGTTACCCGCGGGAGGGCACAGATACGCAGTATTTT CASSYPREGTDTQYF
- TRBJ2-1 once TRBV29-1 TGCAGCGTTGGCTCCAATGAGCAGTTCTTC CSVGSNEQFF
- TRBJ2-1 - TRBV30 TGTGCCTGGAGTGTACAATCAGTGAATGAGCAGTTCTTC CAWSVQSVNEQFF
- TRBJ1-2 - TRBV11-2 TGTGCCAGCAGCTCCACCCACGGGACACGCGGCTATGGCTACACCTTC CASSSTHGTRGYGYTF
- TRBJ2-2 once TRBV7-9 TGTGCCAGCAGCCCAATAGAGGGAGACACCGGGGAGCTGTTTTTT CASSPIEGDTGELFF
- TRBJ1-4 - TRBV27 TGTGCCAGCAGTTTCAACGGGGGCGGTGGTGAAAAACTGTTTTTT CASSFNGGGGEKLFF
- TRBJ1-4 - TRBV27 TGTGCCAGCAGTTTAAGGGTGAGGGGGAATGAAAAACTGTTTTTT CASSLRVRGNEKLFF
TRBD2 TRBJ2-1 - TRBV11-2 TGTGCCAGCAGCTCCGGTGGACTAGCGGCCGACAATGAGCAGTTCTTC CASSSGGLAADNEQFF
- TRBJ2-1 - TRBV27 TGTGCCAGCAGCTACTCCGGGGACAATGAGCAGTTCTTC CASSYSGDNEQFF
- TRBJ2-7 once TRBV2 TGTGCCAGCACCAGGGAATTCTACGAGCAGTACTTC CASTREFYEQYF
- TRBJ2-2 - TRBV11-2 TGTGCCAGCAGCCGCAGCTCCGGGGAGCTGTTTTTT CASSRSSGELFF
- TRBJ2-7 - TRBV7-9 TGTGCCAGCAGCTCTCTATCCAGTTACGAGCAGTACTTC CASSSLSSYEQYF
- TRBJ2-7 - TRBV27 TGTGCCAGCAGTTTCCACAGCTCTGGGGAGCAGTACTTC CASSFHSSGEQYF
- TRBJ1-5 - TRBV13 TGTGCCAGCAGCTTAGCGGGGGGTGGCAATCAGCCCCAGCATTTT CASSLAGGGNQPQHF
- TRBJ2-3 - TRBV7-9 TGTGCCAGCAGCTTAGGGCAGGGTAGCACAGATACGCAGTATTTT CASSLGQGSTDTQYF
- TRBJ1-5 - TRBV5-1 TGCGCCAGCAGCGCGGAAGGGTCCCAGCCCCAGCATTTT CASSAEGSQPQHF
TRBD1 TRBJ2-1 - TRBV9 TGTGCCAGCAGCGTAGGTAGAGTGATGGGGACAGGGGGCGTCGGCTACAATGAGCAGTTCTTC CASSVGRVMGTGGVGYNEQFF
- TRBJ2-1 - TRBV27 TGTGCCAGCAGTTGGAGGAACGGTGTCGATGAGCAGTTCTTC CASSWRNGVDEQFF
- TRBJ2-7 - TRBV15 TGTGCCACCAGCAGAGAGGGCCACGACTGGGGGGAGCAGTACTTC CATSREGHDWGEQYF
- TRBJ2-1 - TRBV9 TGTGCCAGCAGCGTCAGGTCCGGCGGATACAATGAGCAGTTCTTC CASSVRSGGYNEQFF
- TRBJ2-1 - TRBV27 TGTGCCAGCAGTCGCGCGGGGTACAATGAGCAGTTCTTC CASSRAGYNEQFF
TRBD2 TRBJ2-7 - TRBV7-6 TGTGCCAGCAGCTTAGATTCTAGCGGGAGCGGTCTCTACGAGCAGTACTTC CASSLDSSGSGLYEQYF
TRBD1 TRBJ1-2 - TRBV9 TGTGCCAGCAGCGCTCAACAGGGGGGAGCTAACTATGGCTACACCTTC CASSAQQGGANYGYTF
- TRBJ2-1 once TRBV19 TGTGCCAGTAGGGTCCCGGGGTCCTCCTACAATGAGCAGTTCTTC CASRVPGSSYNEQFF
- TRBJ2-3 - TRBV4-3 TGCGCCAGCAGCCGGGGCCGGCGGGTGGGATTGGATACGCAGTATTTT CASSRGRRVGLDTQYF
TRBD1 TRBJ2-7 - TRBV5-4 TGTGCCAGCAGCCGATCGGACAGGGCCTCCTACGAGCAGTACTTC CASSRSDRASYEQYF
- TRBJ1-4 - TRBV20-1 TGCAGTGCTAGAGAGGAAAAACTGTTTTTT CSAREEKLFF
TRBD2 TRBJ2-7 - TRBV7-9 TGTGCCAGCAGCTCAGCGGGACTGTTCTACGAGCAGTACTTC CASSSAGLFYEQYF
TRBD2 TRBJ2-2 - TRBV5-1 TGCGCCAGCAGCCCTACTAGCGGGGGCAACACCGGGGAGCTGTTTTTT CASSPTSGGNTGELFF